The present TCR beta chain was sequenced within a study of beta chain features in type 1 diabetes. Whole-study context: The patients were much like the healthy donors in age, gender and cell yields. Study observations and caveats: Sampled from patients, naive, central memory and Treg TCRB repertoires appeared more similar than those sampled from healthy donors.

Germline CDR1 reads SSHAT; CDR2 reads FNYEAQ (reference sequence). The CDR3 runs 13 residues. Expressed TCRB transcripts got sequenced, as all isolated RNA was reverse transcribed. Data came from immunoSEQ multiplex PCR; TCRdb stores just in-frame clones and leaves some out. The sample lists 60,000 or so clones; roughly 60% were seen once. Concerning this clone: Its antigen is as yet unknown. One junction end disagrees with the germline gene, perhaps due to a read error.

Sorting based on CD45RO/CCR7/CD25/CD127/CD95/CD27 separated CD4+ naive, central memory, regulatory and stem cell-like memory cells. The material sequenced was Tregs from blood. This rearrangement joins TRBV7-7 to TRBJ2-5; 7 bases agree with TRBD2. The TCR was taken from a woman in her late teens or twenties in good health. CDR3 loop: CASSFGLEETQYF. The CDR3 DNA reads TGTGCTAGCAGCTTCGGACTAGAAGAGACCCAGTACTTC.